A selection of T cell receptor beta chains follows, all from one sample in a study of blood T cell repertoires in COVID-19. TCRdb's copy holds only in-frame clones and misses some; the assay was immunoSEQ multiplex PCR. The profile covers hundreds of thousands of clones, with roughly nine tenths appearing a single time and roughly 0.69% taken by the ten largest. Specimen: peripheral blood. Receptor source: a man aged 35-49 years with acute or convalescent COVID-19. Each CDR3 is given with its conserved first and last residue. D genes are given only for firm matches. For some rows the clone size is stated as once, few or many, or as a class when expanded; others skip it.

clone_size,j_call,v_call,d_call,cdr3_aa,cdr3_nt
-,TRBJ2-7,TRBV4-1,TRBD2,CASSQEWTSGIHEQYF,TGCGCCAGCAGCCAAGAATGGACTAGCGGGATCCACGAGCAGTACTTC
-,TRBJ2-7,TRBV5-1,-,CASSLAITGPLSYEQYF,TGCGCCAGCAGCTTGGCAATCACAGGGCCGCTGTCCTACGAGCAGTACTTC
-,TRBJ2-1,TRBV6-6,TRBD2,CASSATGTSDEQFF,TGTGCCAGCAGTGCGACCGGGACTAGCGATGAGCAGTTCTTC
once,TRBJ1-2,TRBV5-4,-,CASRPGTPANYGYTF,TGTGCCAGCAGACCCGGGACACCGGCTAACTATGGCTACACCTTC
-,TRBJ2-7,TRBV6-5,TRBD1,CASSYRQGPHEQYF,TGTGCCAGCAGTTACAGACAGGGACCCCACGAGCAGTACTTC
-,TRBJ1-5,TRBV4-1,-,CASSQESAGVSNQPQHF,TGCGCCAGCAGCCAAGAGTCCGCGGGGGTTAGCAATCAGCCCCAGCATTTT
-,TRBJ1-1,TRBV27,-,CASTVLGRVGTEAFF,TGTGCCAGCACCGTCCTCGGCAGGGTTGGCACTGAAGCTTTCTTT
-,TRBJ2-1,TRBV29-1,TRBD1,CSASGTGRNEQFF,TGCAGCGCCTCCGGGACAGGGCGAAATGAGCAGTTCTTC
-,TRBJ2-3,TRBV6-4,TRBD2,CASSRSGGNVDTQYF,TGTGCCAGCAGTCGTAGCGGGGGAAATGTGGATACGCAGTATTTT
once,TRBJ1-4,TRBV7-9,-,CASSPGQPNTATNEKLFF,TGTGCCAGCAGCCCCGGACAGCCTAATACGGCCACTAATGAAAAACTGTTTTTT
-,TRBJ2-7,TRBV29-1,TRBD1,CSVAGSRQGRYEQYF,TGCAGCGTCGCCGGATCCCGACAGGGGAGGTACGAGCAGTACTTC
-,TRBJ1-2,TRBV9,TRBD1,CASSGGQGTSNYGYTF,TGTGCCAGCAGCGGGGGACAGGGGACTTCAAACTATGGCTACACCTTC
-,TRBJ1-1,TRBV28,-,CASSFPWQDTISPTEAFF,TGTGCCAGCAGTTTCCCCTGGCAGGACACTATTTCACCCACTGAAGCTTTCTTT
-,TRBJ1-6,TRBV30,TRBD1,CAWTPDRGESPLHF,TGTGCCTGGACCCCGGACAGGGGAGAATCACCCCTCCACTTT
-,TRBJ2-7,TRBV19,TRBD1,CASSTTGTYEQYF,TGTGCCAGTAGTACGACAGGGACCTACGAGCAGTACTTC
-,TRBJ1-2,TRBV27,TRBD1,CASSQDRVRGYTF,TGTGCCAGCAGCCAGGACAGGGTGCGGGGCTACACCTTC
-,TRBJ2-5,TRBV2,-,CASSLRQQETQYF,TGTGCCAGCAGTCTTCGACAGCAAGAGACCCAGTACTTC
once,TRBJ1-1,TRBV4-2,TRBD1,CASSQGQGGNTEAFF,TGTGCCAGCAGCCAGGGACAGGGGGGGAACACTGAAGCTTTCTTT
once,TRBJ2-3,TRBV7-3,-,CASSSLGVSTDTQYF,TGTGCCAGCAGCTCCCTCGGGGTTAGCACAGATACGCAGTATTTT
-,TRBJ1-2,TRBV6-4,-,CASSDRTGVGYGYTF,TGTGCCAGCAGTGACCGGACGGGGGTTGGATATGGCTACACCTTC
-,TRBJ2-5,TRBV28,-,CASSFKGLEGVKTQYF,TGTGCCAGCAGTTTTAAAGGGTTAGAGGGGGTGAAGACCCAGTACTTC
-,TRBJ1-2,TRBV11-2,-,CASSLGQSGYTF,TGTGCCAGCAGCTTAGGCCAGTCGGGCTACACCTTC
-,TRBJ2-2,TRBV27,TRBD1,CASKRQGFSGELFF,TGTGCCAGCAAGCGACAGGGCTTCTCGGGGGAGCTGTTTTTT
-,TRBJ2-7,TRBV7-8,TRBD2,CASSFTGGLAVYEQYF,TGTGCCAGCAGCTTCACCGGTGGACTAGCGGTCTACGAGCAGTACTTC
-,TRBJ1-6,TRBV7-2,-,CATHGTLRNRNSPLHF,TGTGCCACCCACGGGACTCTCCGAAATAGGAATTCACCCCTCCACTTT
-,TRBJ2-1,TRBV6-2/TRBV6-3,TRBD2,CASSRTSGYNEQFF,TGTGCCAGCAGTAGAACTAGCGGGTACAATGAGCAGTTCTTC
-,TRBJ2-7,TRBV5-1,-,CASSRRDSSYEQYF,TGCGCCAGCAGCCGTCGGGATTCCTCCTACGAGCAGTACTTC
-,TRBJ1-5,TRBV5-1,-,CASSYDGENQPQHF,TGCGCCAGCAGCTATGATGGAGAAAATCAGCCCCAGCATTTT
-,TRBJ2-7,TRBV7-3,TRBD1,CASSTYLRDRGRLDFYEQYF,TGTGCCAGCAGCACATACCTCCGGGACAGGGGGCGATTAGACTTCTACGAGCAGTACTTC
once,TRBJ2-3,TRBV2,TRBD1,CASKIQGASDTQYF,TGTGCCAGCAAGATACAGGGGGCATCAGATACGCAGTATTTT
-,TRBJ2-4,TRBV27,TRBD1,CASSSGTGFIQYF,TGTGCCAGCAGTTCCGGGACAGGCTTCATTCAGTACTTC
few,TRBJ2-5,TRBV5-1,-,CASSRTVAEAGETQYF,TGCGCCAGCAGCCGTACAGTAGCGGAGGCGGGGGAGACCCAGTACTTC
-,TRBJ1-5,TRBV2,-,CASNPVGGEQPQHF,TGTGCCAGCAATCCGGTCGGGGGTGAACAGCCCCAGCATTTT
-,TRBJ2-1,TRBV7-8,TRBD2,CASSPGLAGMNEQFF,TGTGCCAGCAGCCCGGGACTAGCGGGAATGAATGAGCAGTTCTTC
-,TRBJ1-2,TRBV11-2,TRBD1,CASSTGQGRGGYTF,TGTGCCAGCAGTACTGGACAGGGAAGAGGTGGCTACACCTTC
once,TRBJ1-6,TRBV7-9,-,CASSLEEDLPLHF,TGTGCCAGCAGCTTAGAGGAGGACCTACCCCTCCACTTT
few,TRBJ2-7,TRBV19,TRBD1,CASKGTGAYEQYF,TGTGCCAGTAAGGGGACAGGGGCCTACGAGCAGTACTTC
-,TRBJ2-3,TRBV13,-,CASSPPSEADTQYF,TGTGCCAGCAGCCCCCCTAGTGAGGCAGATACGCAGTATTTT
-,TRBJ1-2,TRBV27,-,CASSWRVNYGYTF,TGTGCCAGCAGCTGGCGGGTGAACTATGGCTACACCTTC
-,TRBJ2-1,TRBV11-2,-,CASSLVQGGNEQFF,TGTGCCAGCAGCTTAGTTCAGGGTGGCAATGAGCAGTTCTTC
-,TRBJ1-5,TRBV18,-,CASSPGYDQPQHF,TGTGCCAGCTCACCCGGGTACGATCAGCCCCAGCATTTT
once,TRBJ1-2,TRBV2,TRBD1,CASSDRGSYGYTF,TGTGCCAGCTCGGACAGGGGATCATATGGCTACACCTTC
-,TRBJ2-7,TRBV24-1,-,CATSDPADTSSYEQYF,TGTGCCACCAGTGATCCCGCGGACACGAGCTCCTACGAGCAGTACTTC
-,TRBJ2-3,TRBV13,-,CASSLGGGMSADTQYF,TGTGCCAGCAGCTTAGGAGGAGGGATGAGTGCAGATACGCAGTATTTT
-,TRBJ2-7,TRBV13,TRBD2,CASSVSAGEKRNEQYF,TGTGCCAGCAGCGTGTCAGCGGGAGAGAAAAGAAACGAGCAGTACTTC
-,TRBJ2-5,TRBV7-2,-,CASSLGQHQETQYF,TGTGCCAGCAGCTTAGGACAGCACCAAGAGACCCAGTACTTC
-,TRBJ2-3,TRBV24-1,-,CATSDPSTDTQYF,TGTGCCACCAGTGACCCGAGCACAGATACGCAGTATTTT
-,TRBJ2-7,TRBV3-1/TRBV3-2,-,CASSQVGLYEQYF,TGTGCCAGCAGCCAGGTCGGTCTCTACGAGCAGTACTTC